This T cell receptor (beta chain) was captured by sequencing in a study of sequential checkpoint blockade in melanoma. The V end was cut by 2 bases, the J end by 0 bases, with 5 bases between. CDR3 length: 15 amino acids. Germline CDR1 is MNHNS and CDR2 is SASEGT. The treatment: randomized to nivolumab then ipilimumab (arm A) or the reverse (arm B). This table comes from immunoSEQ multiplex PCR, and its TCRdb copy is limited to in-frame clones, with some not included. The sample consists of approximately 11,000 clones, about 81% of them appearing once. The genes are TRBV6-1 and TRBJ2-6; D gene unclear. The receptor comes from a human donor with melanoma. Sample: CD8+ T cells sorted from blood (inferred from file names), taken from a patient given nivolumab and ipilimumab in sequence. CDR3 region: CASSESSSGANVLTF. The CDR3 coding sequence is TGTGCCAGCAGTGAATCGAGCTCTGGGGCCAACGTCCTGACTTTC.